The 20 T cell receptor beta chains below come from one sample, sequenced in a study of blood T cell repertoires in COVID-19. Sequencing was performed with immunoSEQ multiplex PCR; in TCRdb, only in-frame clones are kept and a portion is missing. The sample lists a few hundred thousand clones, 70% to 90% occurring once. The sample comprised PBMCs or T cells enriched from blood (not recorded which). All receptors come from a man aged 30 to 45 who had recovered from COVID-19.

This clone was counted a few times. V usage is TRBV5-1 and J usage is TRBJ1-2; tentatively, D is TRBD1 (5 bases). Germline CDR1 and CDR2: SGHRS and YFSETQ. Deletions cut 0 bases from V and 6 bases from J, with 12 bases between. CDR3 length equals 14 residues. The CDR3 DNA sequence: TGCGCCAGCAGCTTGGCCAACAGGATTGATGGCTACACCTTC. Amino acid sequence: CASSLANRIDGYTF.

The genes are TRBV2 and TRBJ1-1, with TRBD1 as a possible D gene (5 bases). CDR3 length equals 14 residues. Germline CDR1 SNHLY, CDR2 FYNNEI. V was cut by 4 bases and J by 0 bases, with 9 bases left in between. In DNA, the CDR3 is TGTGCCAGCAGTGGGGGGGGTATGAACACTGAAGCTTTCTTT. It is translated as CASSGGGMNTEAFF.

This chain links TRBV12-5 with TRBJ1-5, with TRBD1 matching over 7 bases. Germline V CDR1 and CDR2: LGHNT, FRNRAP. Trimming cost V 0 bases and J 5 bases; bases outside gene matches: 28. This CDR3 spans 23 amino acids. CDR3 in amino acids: CASGLVSVVFDGTGASNYQPQHF. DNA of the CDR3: TGTGCTAGTGGTTTGGTCTCGGTCGTTTTCGACGGAACAGGGGCCTCGAACTATCAGCCCCAGCATTTT.

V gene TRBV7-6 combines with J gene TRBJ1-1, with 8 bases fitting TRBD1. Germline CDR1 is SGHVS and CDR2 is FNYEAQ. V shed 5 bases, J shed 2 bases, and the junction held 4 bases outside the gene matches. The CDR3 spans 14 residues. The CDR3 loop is CASSETGGNTEAFF. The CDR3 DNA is TGTGCCAGCAGCGAAACAGGGGGAAACACTGAAGCTTTCTTT.

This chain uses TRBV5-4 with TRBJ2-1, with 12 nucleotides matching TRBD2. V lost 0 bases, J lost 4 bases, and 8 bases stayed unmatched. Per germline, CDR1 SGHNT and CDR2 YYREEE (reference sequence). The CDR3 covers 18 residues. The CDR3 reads CASSLEASGGARYNEQFF. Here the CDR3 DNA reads TGTGCCAGCAGCTTGGAGGCTAGCGGGGGGGCAAGGTACAATGAGCAGTTCTTC.

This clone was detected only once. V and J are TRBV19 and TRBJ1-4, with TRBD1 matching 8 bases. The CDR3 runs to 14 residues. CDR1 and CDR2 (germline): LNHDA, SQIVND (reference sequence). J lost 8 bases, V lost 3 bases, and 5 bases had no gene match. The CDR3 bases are TGTGCCAGTAGTATCCAGGGGGCAAGGGAAAAACTGTTTTTT. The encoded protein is CASSIQGAREKLFF.

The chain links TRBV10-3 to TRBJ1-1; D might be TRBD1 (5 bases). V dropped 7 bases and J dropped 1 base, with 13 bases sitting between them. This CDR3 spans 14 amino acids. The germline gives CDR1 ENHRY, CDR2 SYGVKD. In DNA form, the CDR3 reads TGTGCCATCATGAGAGGCAGGGAGAACACTGAAGCTTTCTTT. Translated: CAIMRGRENTEAFF.

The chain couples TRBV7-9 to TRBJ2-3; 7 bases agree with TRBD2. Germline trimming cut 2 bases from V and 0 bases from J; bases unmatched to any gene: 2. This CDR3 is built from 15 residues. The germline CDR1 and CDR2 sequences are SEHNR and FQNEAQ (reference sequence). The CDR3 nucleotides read TGTGCCAGCAGCTTAATGGGGGGGAGCACAGATACGCAGTATTTT. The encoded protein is CASSLMGGSTDTQYF.

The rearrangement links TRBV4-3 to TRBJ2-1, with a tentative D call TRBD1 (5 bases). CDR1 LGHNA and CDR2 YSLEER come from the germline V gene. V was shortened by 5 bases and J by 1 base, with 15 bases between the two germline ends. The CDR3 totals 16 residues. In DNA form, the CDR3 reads TGCGCCAGCAGCTCCCCCGTGCAGGGTTCCTACAATGAGCAGTTCTTC. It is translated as CASSSPVQGSYNEQFF.

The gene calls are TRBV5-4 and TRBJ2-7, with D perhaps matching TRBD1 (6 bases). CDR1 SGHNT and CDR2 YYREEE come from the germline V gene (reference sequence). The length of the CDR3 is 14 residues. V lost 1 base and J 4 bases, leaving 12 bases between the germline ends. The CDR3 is CASSLSLGAYEQYF. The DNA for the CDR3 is TGTGCCAGCAGCTTGTCTCTGGGGGCGTACGAGCAGTACTTC.

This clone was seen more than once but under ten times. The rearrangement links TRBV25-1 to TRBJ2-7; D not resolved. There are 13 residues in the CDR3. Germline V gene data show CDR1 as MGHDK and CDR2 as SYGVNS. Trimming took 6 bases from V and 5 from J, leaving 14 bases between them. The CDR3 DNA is TGTGCCAGCAGCGACAACGAAATAAACGAGCAGTACTTC. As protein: CASSDNEINEQYF.

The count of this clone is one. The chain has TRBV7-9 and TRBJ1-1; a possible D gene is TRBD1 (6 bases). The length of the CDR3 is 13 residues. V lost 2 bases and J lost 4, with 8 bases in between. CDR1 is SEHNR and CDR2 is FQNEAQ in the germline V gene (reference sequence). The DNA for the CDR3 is TGTGCCAGCAGCTTACAGGGGTCCACTGAAGCTTTCTTT. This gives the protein CASSLQGSTEAFF.

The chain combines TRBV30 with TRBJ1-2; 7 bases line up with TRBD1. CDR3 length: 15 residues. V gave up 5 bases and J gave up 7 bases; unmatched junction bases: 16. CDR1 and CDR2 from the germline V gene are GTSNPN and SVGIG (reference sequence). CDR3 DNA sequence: TGTGCCTGGCGCCCTGAAGACAGGGCTGTGGGTGGCTACACCTTC. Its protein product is CAWRPEDRAVGGYTF.

The CDR3 reads CASSSQGAIGNEQFF. CDR3 DNA sequence: TGTGCCAGCAGCTCGCAGGGGGCCATTGGGAATGAGCAGTTCTTC. The chain has TRBV7-2 and TRBJ2-1, with 8 bases identical to TRBD1. The germline CDR1 and CDR2 sequences are SGHTA and FQGNSA. The ends lost 4 bases at V and 7 bases at J; junction bases unmatched: 9. The CDR3 spans 15 residues.

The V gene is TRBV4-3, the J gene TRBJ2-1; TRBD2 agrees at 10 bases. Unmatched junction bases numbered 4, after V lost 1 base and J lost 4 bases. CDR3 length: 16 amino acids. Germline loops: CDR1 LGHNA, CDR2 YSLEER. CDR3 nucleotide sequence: TGCGCCAGCAGCCAAGTAAGCGGGGGGGCGTACAATGAGCAGTTCTTC. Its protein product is CASSQVSGGAYNEQFF.

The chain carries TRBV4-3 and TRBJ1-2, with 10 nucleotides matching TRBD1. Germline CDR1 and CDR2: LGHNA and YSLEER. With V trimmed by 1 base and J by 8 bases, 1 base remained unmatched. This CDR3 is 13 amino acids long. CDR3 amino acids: CASSQGQGAGYTF. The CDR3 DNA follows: TGCGCCAGCAGCCAAGGACAGGGGGCAGGCTACACCTTC.

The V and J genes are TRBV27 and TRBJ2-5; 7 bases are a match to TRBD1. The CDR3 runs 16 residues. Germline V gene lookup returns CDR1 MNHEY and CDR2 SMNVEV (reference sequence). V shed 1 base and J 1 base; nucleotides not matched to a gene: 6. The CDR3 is CASSLFNDRAQETQYF. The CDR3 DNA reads TGTGCCAGCAGTTTATTCAATGACAGGGCCCAAGAGACCCAGTACTTC.

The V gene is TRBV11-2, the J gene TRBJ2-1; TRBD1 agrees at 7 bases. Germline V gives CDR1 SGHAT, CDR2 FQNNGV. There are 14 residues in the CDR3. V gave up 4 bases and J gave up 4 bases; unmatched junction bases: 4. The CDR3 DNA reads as TGTGCCAGCAGCTATGGACAGGTTTACAATGAGCAGTTCTTC. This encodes CASSYGQVYNEQFF.

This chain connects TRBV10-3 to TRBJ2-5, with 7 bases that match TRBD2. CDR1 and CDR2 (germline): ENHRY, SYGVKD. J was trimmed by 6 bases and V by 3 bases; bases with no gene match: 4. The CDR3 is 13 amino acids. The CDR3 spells CAISEGREKTQYF. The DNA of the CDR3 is TGTGCCATCAGTGAAGGGAGGGAGAAGACCCAGTACTTC.

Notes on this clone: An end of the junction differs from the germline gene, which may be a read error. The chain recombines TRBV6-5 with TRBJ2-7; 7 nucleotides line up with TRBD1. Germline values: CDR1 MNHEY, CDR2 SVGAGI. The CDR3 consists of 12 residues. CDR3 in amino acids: CASTSNGDSLMF. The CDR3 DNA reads TGTGCCAGCACCTCAAATGGGGACAGTTTAATGTTC.